This T cell receptor beta chain is drawn from a study of blood T cell repertoires in COVID-19. For the study at large: Italy, Spain and the United States were the sources of the convalescent and acute COVID-19 samples. Sample material is recorded as cDNA or gDNA derived from T cells, B-cell-depleted T cells, or PBMCs.

Original processing methods: Quantification of nucleated cells was approximated via reference gene primer amplification. Sequencing was performed with immunoSEQ multiplex PCR; in TCRdb, only in-frame clones are kept and a portion is missing. V, J and clone size were drawn from that table, and D and trimming were deduced from the DNA. The sample contains around 99,000 clones, approximately 90% of which appear only once. This clone came up once. Per the germline V gene, CDR1 is SGHTS and CDR2 is YDEGEE. The CDR3 loop spans 13 amino acids. The V gene lost 1 base and the J gene lost 7 bases, with 11 bases spanning the gap.

Material for sequencing was peripheral blood. This chain links TRBV5-8 with TRBJ1-1; D ambiguous. This TCR was recovered from a man aged 50-60 years with active or convalescent COVID-19. The CDR3 is CASSLWQTLEAFF. The CDR3 DNA is TGTGCCAGCAGCTTGTGGCAAACGCTTGAAGCTTTCTTT.